These T cell receptor beta chains were read from a single sample in a study of Graves' ophthalmopathy and Graves' hyperthyroidism. MiXCR, applied by TCRdb to the multiplex PCR reads, yields one record per CDR3 protein. The table shows about 660,000 distinct CDR3 sequences, with about two fifths occurring only once. Sequences were obtained from peripheral blood. These receptor sequences come from an adult man with Graves' ophthalmopathy. Each CDR3 is given with its conserved first and last residue. The order of the fields is J gene, clone size, V gene, D gene, CDR3 DNA, CDR3 protein. D genes are given only for firm matches. Where a row states a size, it is once, few, many or the class of an expanded clone; other rows omit it.

j_call: TRBJ1-1
clone_size: many
v_call: TRBV7-3
d_call: -
cdr3_nt: TGTGCCAGCAGCGCATCTACTGCCACTGAAGCTTTCTTT
cdr3_aa: CASSASTATEAFF

j_call: TRBJ2-2
clone_size: many
v_call: TRBV7-7
d_call: -
cdr3_nt: TGTGCCAGCAGCTTTCGCCTGCACGGGTTGGGGACGGGAAACACCGGGGAGCTGTTTTTT
cdr3_aa: CASSFRLHGLGTGNTGELFF

j_call: TRBJ2-5
clone_size: once
v_call: TRBV14
d_call: -
cdr3_nt: TGTGCCAGCAGTACGGGGGACCGAGAGACCCAGTACTTC
cdr3_aa: CASSTGDRETQYF

j_call: TRBJ2-7
clone_size: few
v_call: TRBV11-2
d_call: TRBD1
cdr3_nt: TGTGCCAGCAGTTACGGGACAGACTACGAGCAGTACTTC
cdr3_aa: CASSYGTDYEQYF

j_call: TRBJ2-5
clone_size: -
v_call: TRBV5-4
d_call: -
cdr3_nt: TGTGCCAGCATGGGTCGGGCAGGATCTACGGGAGAGACCCAGTACTTC
cdr3_aa: CASMGRAGSTGETQYF

j_call: TRBJ1-2
clone_size: -
v_call: TRBV29-1
d_call: TRBD1
cdr3_nt: TGCAGCGCTGGACAGGGGGACGGAGGCTACACCTTC
cdr3_aa: CSAGQGDGGYTF

j_call: TRBJ2-5
clone_size: -
v_call: TRBV18
d_call: -
cdr3_nt: TGTGCCAGCTCACCACGACGGACGGACCTGGGAGAGACCCAGTACTTC
cdr3_aa: CASSPRRTDLGETQYF

j_call: TRBJ2-2
clone_size: -
v_call: TRBV9
d_call: TRBD1
cdr3_nt: TGTGCCGGCAGCGGTGACAGGGGGCACAACACCGGGGAGCTGTTTTTT
cdr3_aa: CAGSGDRGHNTGELFF

j_call: TRBJ2-6
clone_size: -
v_call: TRBV10-3
d_call: -
cdr3_nt: TGTGCCAGCAGTTATAATGGAGCCAACGTCCTGACTTTC
cdr3_aa: CASSYNGANVLTF

j_call: TRBJ1-6
clone_size: many
v_call: TRBV7-2
d_call: -
cdr3_nt: TGTGCCAGCAGCTCCAGGACCAGACCTTATAATTCACCCCTCCACTTT
cdr3_aa: CASSSRTRPYNSPLHF

j_call: TRBJ1-3
clone_size: -
v_call: TRBV9
d_call: -
cdr3_nt: TGTGCCAGCAGCCGAAGCACCTCTGGAAACACCATATATTTT
cdr3_aa: CASSRSTSGNTIYF

j_call: TRBJ2-7
clone_size: once
v_call: TRBV4-3
d_call: TRBD1
cdr3_nt: TGCGCCAGCAGCCATAGTAGACAGGGGATCAACGAGCAGTGCTTC
cdr3_aa: CASSHSRQGINEQCF

j_call: TRBJ2-7
clone_size: many
v_call: TRBV6-5
d_call: -
cdr3_nt: TGTGCCAGCAAGGAGGGGACCTTCTACGAGCAGTACTTC
cdr3_aa: CASKEGTFYEQYF

j_call: TRBJ1-5
clone_size: -
v_call: TRBV11-2
d_call: TRBD1
cdr3_nt: TGTGCCAGCAGCAGGACAGGGCCTTCGGGGCCCCAGCATTTT
cdr3_aa: CASSRTGPSGPQHF

j_call: TRBJ2-7
clone_size: many
v_call: TRBV7-2
d_call: TRBD2
cdr3_nt: TGTGCCAGCAGCTATAGTAGCGGGGGGAGAGACGAGCAGTACTTC
cdr3_aa: CASSYSSGGRDEQYF

j_call: TRBJ2-6
clone_size: -
v_call: TRBV9
d_call: TRBD2
cdr3_nt: TGTGCCAGCAGCCCCGTGGGACTACCGGGACCCCGCTCTGGGGCCAACGTCCTGACTTTC
cdr3_aa: CASSPVGLPGPRSGANVLTF

j_call: TRBJ1-1
clone_size: -
v_call: TRBV4-3
d_call: -
cdr3_nt: TGCGCCAGCAGCCAAGTGTCCGGCAGCGAAGCTTTCTTT
cdr3_aa: CASSQVSGSEAFF

j_call: TRBJ2-2
clone_size: -
v_call: TRBV6-1
d_call: TRBD2
cdr3_nt: TGTGCCAGCAACAGCGGGGGGGTACCTTCCGGGGAGCTGTTTTTT
cdr3_aa: CASNSGGVPSGELFF

j_call: TRBJ2-7
clone_size: -
v_call: TRBV7-3
d_call: -
cdr3_nt: TGTGCCAGCAGCTTCGTGCCAGGGGCTGCCTACGAGCAGTACTTC
cdr3_aa: CASSFVPGAAYEQYF

j_call: TRBJ1-2
clone_size: -
v_call: TRBV25-1
d_call: -
cdr3_nt: TGTGCCAGCTCTCTCGGGACGGACACGTCTAACTATGGCTACACCTTC
cdr3_aa: CASSLGTDTSNYGYTF

j_call: TRBJ2-5
clone_size: -
v_call: TRBV14
d_call: -
cdr3_nt: TGTGCCAGCAGCCAAGGGGTAAGGGGGAGGATACAAGAGACCCAGTACTTC
cdr3_aa: CASSQGVRGRIQETQYF

j_call: TRBJ1-1
clone_size: few
v_call: TRBV6-2/TRBV6-3
d_call: -
cdr3_nt: TGTGCCAGCAGTTACCTCCGGCAGCTGAACACTGAAGCTTTCTTT
cdr3_aa: CASSYLRQLNTEAFF

j_call: TRBJ2-5
clone_size: many
v_call: TRBV2
d_call: -
cdr3_nt: TGTGCCAGCAGGGCCCCGATTCTGGACTTCCAGGAGACCCAGTACTTC
cdr3_aa: CASRAPILDFQETQYF

j_call: TRBJ2-2
clone_size: few
v_call: TRBV5-1
d_call: TRBD2
cdr3_nt: TGCGCCAGCAGGCAAGCGGGGGGCGGCACCGGGGAGCTGTTTTTT
cdr3_aa: CASRQAGGGTGELFF

j_call: TRBJ1-5
clone_size: -
v_call: TRBV7-3
d_call: -
cdr3_nt: TGTGCCAGCAGCGTAACGGACAGCAATCAGCCCCAGCATTTT
cdr3_aa: CASSVTDSNQPQHF

j_call: TRBJ1-1
clone_size: -
v_call: TRBV4-2
d_call: -
cdr3_nt: TGTGCCAGCAGCCAAACAACGACGGGGGACACTGAAGCTTTCTTT
cdr3_aa: CASSQTTTGDTEAFF

j_call: TRBJ2-7
clone_size: few
v_call: TRBV4-3
d_call: TRBD2
cdr3_nt: TGCGCCAGCAGCCCCGAGCGGGGGAGCTCCTACGAGCAGTACTTC
cdr3_aa: CASSPERGSSYEQYF

j_call: TRBJ1-5
clone_size: many
v_call: TRBV12-3/TRBV12-4
d_call: TRBD1
cdr3_nt: TGTGCCAGCAGACGCACAGGGGAGGCTCAGCCCCAGCATTTT
cdr3_aa: CASRRTGEAQPQHF

j_call: TRBJ1-2
clone_size: -
v_call: TRBV2
d_call: -
cdr3_nt: TGTGCCAGCAGTCCCATGGGGCAGGGTTTATATGGCTACACCTTC
cdr3_aa: CASSPMGQGLYGYTF